These 6 T cell receptor beta chains originate from one sample sequenced in a study of T-cell reconstitution after alpha-beta-depleted transplantation in children. Unique molecular identifiers were used to barcode this TCRbeta library. Via MiXCR, TCRdb re-called the PCR reads, giving one row per CDR3 protein. In the table there are more than 200,000 distinct CDR3 sequences, roughly a quarter of which are singletons. This specimen consisted of PBMCs, obtained before TCRalphabeta/CD19-depleted stem cell transplant. The receptors come from a girl aged 2 to 10 with Fanconi anemia, due to receive a stem cell transplant.

This clonotype was picked up many times. V usage is TRBV10-2 and J usage is TRBJ2-1; 7 positions match TRBD2. This CDR3 region has 16 residues. CDR1 and CDR2 from the germline V gene are WSHSY and SAAADI. Germline trimming cut 4 bases from V and 4 bases from J; bases unmatched to any gene: 10. The CDR3 DNA follows: TGCGCCAGCAGTGTTTACGCGGGAGAGGGGTACAATGAGCAGTTCTTC. Protein: CASSVYAGEGYNEQFF.

V gene TRBV7-9 combines with J gene TRBJ2-1; 8 nucleotides match TRBD2. Germline V gives CDR1 SEHNR, CDR2 FQNEAQ (reference sequence). Trimming at V came to 6 bases and at J to 4 bases, leaving 8 bases not matched to a gene. This CDR3 comprises 15 residues. The CDR3 spells CASRQTGTRYNEQFF. CDR3 sequence (DNA): TGTGCCAGCAGACAAACCGGGACTAGATACAATGAGCAGTTCTTC.

J is TRBJ2-3 and V is TRBV2; a weak D match, TRBD2 (7 bases). CDR1 is SNHLY, CDR2 FYNNEI, per germline. This CDR3 contains 16 residues. V lost 6 bases and J 0 bases, leaving 16 bases between the germline ends. The CDR3 loop is CASRDIGGPSTDTQYF. CDR3 nucleotides: TGTGCCAGCAGGGATATCGGGGGGCCGAGCACAGATACGCAGTATTTT.

This clonotype was seen more than once but under ten times. The chain carries TRBV9 and TRBJ1-1; no firm D call. Trimming took off 3 bases at V and 0 bases at J, with 6 bases between the two ends. CDR3 length: 13 amino acids. Per germline, CDR1 SGDLS and CDR2 YYNGEE. The CDR3 DNA follows: TGTGCCAGCAGCGCGAGGATGAACACTGAAGCTTTCTTT. Protein sequence: CASSARMNTEAFF.

The rearrangement links TRBV6-2 or TRBV6-3 to TRBJ2-7; D gene ambiguous. The CDR3 length is 14 residues. Germline V gene lookup returns CDR1 MNHEY and CDR2 SVGEGT. V lost 0 bases to trimming and J lost 3 bases, with 9 bases between them. CDR3 nucleotides: TGTGCCAGCAGTTACTCGATTTGGGACTACGAGCAGTACTTC. As protein: CASSYSIWDYEQYF.

For this clonotype: One base away lies a much larger clone, so this may be a sequencing read error. This chain links TRBV29-1 with TRBJ2-1; D possibly corresponds to TRBD2 (5 bases). Trimming removed 6 bases from V and 4 bases from J, with 16 bases in between. Germline loops: CDR1 SQVTM, CDR2 ANQGSEA. This CDR3 spans 14 amino acids. CDR3 bases: TGCAGCGTAAAACGGGGTCCGAGTTACAATGAGCAGTTCTTC. This sequence encodes CSVKRGPSYNEQFF.